The clone carrying this T cell receptor (beta chain) was counted ten times or more. The data were obtained in a study of T-cell reconstitution after alpha-beta-depleted transplantation in children. This sample's TCRbeta library carried unique molecular identifier barcodes. TCRdb independently ran MiXCR on the PCR reads; one entry per CDR3 protein. This sample carries about 260,000 distinct CDR3 sequences, roughly 10% of them seen once, and the ten largest clones take about a quarter. Germline trimming cut 2 bases from V and 0 bases from J; bases unmatched to any gene: 16. CDR1 MNHEY and CDR2 SVGEGT come from the germline V gene. CDR3 length equals 20 residues.

V gene TRBV6-2 or TRBV6-3 combines with J gene TRBJ2-3; 8 bases map to TRBD2. Sequencing used peripheral blood, obtained 180 days after TCRalphabeta/CD19-depleted stem cell transplant. This TCR came from a male patient aged 2 to 10 who had a stem cell transplant for chronic granulomatous disease, so the T cells may come from the graft donor. This CDR3 is CASSYDVSGTTPTSTDTQYF. CDR3 bases: TGTGCCAGCAGTTACGATGTTAGCGGGACTACCCCAACTAGCACAGATACGCAGTATTTT.